The 10 T cell receptor beta chains presented below share a single source sample, sequenced in a study of T cell repertoires in cytomegalovirus infection. MiXCR, applied by TCRdb to the reads, yields one record per CDR3 protein. The sample has around 440,000 distinct CDR3 sequences, about 11% seen once. Material for sequencing was PBMCs. The receptors here all came from a human donor in good health (CMV status not recorded). Some clones in this sample may be carry-over from other donors' samples.

This chain links TRBV12-3 or TRBV12-4 with TRBJ2-3, with 12 bases aligning to TRBD2. Trimming at V came to 6 bases and at J to 4 bases, leaving 8 bases not matched to a gene. This CDR3 is 16 amino acids long. The CDR3 DNA sequence: TGTGCCAGCAGACACGGACTAGCGGGATCCCCAGATACGCAGTATTTT. It translates to CASRHGLAGSPDTQYF.

This clonotype was seen many times. CDR3 loop: CASSFSGGETGELFF. In nucleotides, the CDR3 is TGTGCCAGCAGCTTTAGCGGGGGTGAGACCGGGGAGCTGTTTTTT. The chain has TRBV7-6 and TRBJ2-2; 9 nucleotides match TRBD2. V gave up 3 bases and J gave up 5 bases; unmatched junction bases: 4. The germline gives CDR1 SGHVS, CDR2 FNYEAQ. The CDR3 contains 15 residues.

This clonotype was detected ten times or more. The chain is built from TRBV7-8 and TRBJ2-1; D is uncertain. This CDR3 region has 19 residues. CDR1 is SGHVS, CDR2 FQNEAQ, per germline. The ends were cut back, 5 bases at V and 2 bases at J, with 25 bases in the middle. Written as DNA, the CDR3 is TGTGCCAGCAGCCCAACGCTAAGGGCGAGGTCGGCGGCCTACAATGAGCAGTTCTTC. Amino acid sequence: CASSPTLRARSAAYNEQFF. The variable domain in full, completed from reference TRBV7-8 and TRBJ2-1, reads GAGVSQSPRYKVAKRGQDVALRCDPISGHVSLFWYQQALGQGPEFLTYFQNEAQLDKSGLPSDRFFAERPEGSVSTLKIQRTQQEDSAVYLCASSPTLRARSAAYNEQFFGPGTRLTVL.

This clonotype came up a few times. The chain carries TRBV9 and TRBJ2-7; 7 nucleotides line up with TRBD1. The CDR3 is 15 amino acids. The germline CDR1 and CDR2 sequences are SGDLS and YYNGEE. Trimming at V came to 2 bases and at J to 2 bases, leaving 7 bases not matched to a gene. The CDR3 protein is CASSVSGQPTYEQYF. CDR3 DNA: TGTGCCAGCAGCGTCTCGGGACAGCCTACCTACGAGCAGTACTTC.

This clonotype was picked up many times. The rearrangement links TRBV7-2 to TRBJ2-7, with 9 bases fitting TRBD1. The trim removed 0 bases at V and 5 bases at J, leaving 8 bases unmatched. From germline, CDR1 is SGHTA and CDR2 FQGNSA. The CDR3 is 16 amino acids. In DNA form, the CDR3 reads TGTGCCAGCAGCTTAGCGCGTGGGACAGGGACCAACGAGCAGTACTTC. Protein sequence: CASSLARGTGTNEQYF.

This clonotype was seen repeatedly, ten times or more. In nucleotides, the CDR3 is TGTGCCAGCAGCCTCCGAAGGAGGTGGGAGGAGGAGCATTACAATGAGCAGTTCTTC. Its translation is CASSLRRRWEEEHYNEQFF. This chain uses TRBV14 with TRBJ2-1; possibly TRBD2 for D (6 bases). Per the germline V gene, CDR1 is SGHDN and CDR2 is FVKESK. CDR3 length: 19 residues. The germline V and J ends were trimmed by 4 bases and 4 bases, with 26 bases remaining between them.

This clonotype has ten or more counts. The chain uses TRBV7-2 and TRBJ2-1; D is unresolved. Trimming pared 2 bases from V and 6 bases from J, leaving 2 bases between. CDR3 length: 11 residues. Germline loops: CDR1 SGHTA, CDR2 FQGNSA. The CDR3 loop is CASSLFNEQFF. In DNA form, the CDR3 reads TGTGCCAGCAGCTTATTCAATGAGCAGTTCTTC.

This chain connects TRBV27 to TRBJ2-4; possibly TRBD1 or TRBD2 for D (5 bases each). V dropped 2 bases and J dropped 9 bases, with 11 bases sitting between them. The CDR3 runs to 13 residues. Germline CDR1 reads MNHEY; CDR2 reads SMNVEV (reference sequence). The CDR3 coding sequence is TGTGCCAGCAGTTTACGGGGCGCGGGCATTCAGTACTTC. Translating it yields CASSLRGAGIQYF.

This clonotype was seen repeatedly, ten times or more. The J gene is TRBJ2-3, the V gene TRBV28; D unresolved. The CDR3 has 16 amino acids. The germline CDR1 and CDR2 sequences are MDHEN and SYDVKM. The ends were cut back, 3 bases at V and 0 bases at J, with 13 bases in the middle. CDR3 in amino acids: CASSFSVQISTDTQYF. The CDR3 coding sequence is TGTGCCAGCAGTTTCTCGGTCCAGATTAGCACAGATACGCAGTATTTT.

The V and J genes are TRBV28 and TRBJ2-3; D may be TRBD2 (6 bases). Germline lookup yields CDR1 MDHEN and CDR2 SYDVKM. The CDR3 extends over 17 amino acids. V lost 2 bases and J lost 1, with 16 bases in between. The CDR3 protein is CASSLISWGGGTDTQYF. In DNA form, the CDR3 reads TGTGCCAGCAGTTTAATTTCATGGGGAGGAGGCACAGATACGCAGTATTTT.